This TCR beta chain was observed in a study of T cell responses to AZD1222 COVID-19 vaccine. Clones were sequenced by immunoSEQ multiplex PCR, and TCRdb holds only the in-frame ones, with some missing. The sample records more than 95,000 clones, approximately 85% being singletons. Germline V gene lookup returns CDR1 LNHDA and CDR2 SQIVND (reference sequence). This CDR3 is built from 17 residues. The V end lost 3 bases, the J end lost 1 base, and 13 bases lay between the germline ends. Second-dose intervals near 4 or 12 weeks were combined. Worth noting for this clone: Its antigen is currently unknown.

Findings and limits, study-wide: Donors were chiefly white British, with a greater number of females, and clonal diversity was perhaps underestimated. The CD4 TCRs associated with vaccination extended across spike and predominated at 160-218 and 743-854. After two AZD1222 doses, spike-specific TCR breadth and depth rose versus day 0.

The gene calls are TRBV19 and TRBJ1-6; D possibly corresponds to TRBD1 (6 bases). This receptor was obtained from an adult who received the AZD1222 COVID-19 vaccine. This material consisted of peripheral blood, taken 28 days after the second AZD1222 dose. The CDR3 here is CASSMSQGLSYNSPLHF. CDR3 coding DNA: TGTGCCAGTAGTATGAGTCAGGGGTTATCCTATAATTCACCCCTCCACTTT.